Presented here are 8 T cell receptor beta chains from one specimen sequenced in a study of blood T cells in healthy people across ages. A second PCR of roughly 7 to 11 cycles used a sample-barcoded 5' primer and a J-beta primer mix. TCRdb re-called the 5' RACE reads with MiXCR, one entry per CDR3 protein. The repertoire holds roughly 800,000 distinct CDR3 sequences, with 58% as singletons. The sequenced sample was blood. These receptor sequences come from a man aged 30-40 years in good health.

As regards this clonotype: Relative to the germline gene, one junction end is altered; a read error may explain this. The rearrangement links TRBV5-1 to TRBJ2-3; D may correspond to TRBD1 or TRBD2 (7 bases each). The CDR3 consists of 14 residues. Germline-derived CDR1 and CDR2 are SGHRS and YFSETQ. The CDR3 is CACRGGSLADTQYF. CDR3 bases: TGCGCCTGCAGGGGGGGGAGCCTCGCAGATACGCAGTATTTT.

The chain is built from TRBV2 and TRBJ2-5; 10 bases agree with TRBD1. V dropped 5 bases and J dropped 5; count of bases not matched to a gene: 8. There are 15 residues in the CDR3. The germline V gene has CDR1 SNHLY and CDR2 FYNNEI. The chain's CDR3 is CASSRDRGRWETQYF. The CDR3 bases are TGTGCCAGCAGTCGAGACAGGGGGCGGTGGGAGACCCAGTACTTC.

The rearrangement joins TRBV14 to TRBJ2-2; the D gene could be TRBD1 or TRBD2 (5 bases each). CDR1 is SGHDN and CDR2 is FVKESK in the germline V gene. This CDR3 has 17 residues. V was cut by 8 bases and J by 8 bases, with 27 bases left in between. The CDR3 sequence: CASSSLLRDHATGELFF. The DNA of the CDR3 is TGTGCCAGCTCCTCCCTTCTCCGGGACCACGCAACAGGGGAGCTGTTTTTT.

The V call is TRBV6-2 or TRBV6-3, the J call TRBJ2-2; D is uncertain. The CDR3 is 15 amino acids. Germline lookup yields CDR1 MNHEY and CDR2 SVGEGT. V was cut by 6 bases and J by 3 bases, with 14 bases left in between. In nucleotides, the CDR3 is TGTGCCAGCAGCCTTCTCAGCCCCCACACCGGGGAGCTGTTTTTT. Protein sequence: CASSLLSPHTGELFF.

This chain links TRBV12-3 or TRBV12-4 with TRBJ2-6, with no clear D. Trimming removed 2 bases at V and 0 bases at J, with 5 bases between. The CDR3 loop spans 15 amino acids. The CDR3: CASSLRNSGANVLTF. DNA of the CDR3: TGTGCCAGCAGTTTACGGAACTCTGGGGCCAACGTCCTGACTTTC.

The V call is TRBV28, the J call TRBJ2-5; weak D call: TRBD2 (6 bases). Trimming shortened V by 7 bases and J by 5 bases, and 17 bases separated the two germline ends. Per the germline V gene, CDR1 is MDHEN and CDR2 is SYDVKM. The CDR3 has 14 amino acids. This CDR3 is CASTGLSGRETQYF. CDR3 coding DNA: TGTGCCAGCACGGGACTTTCAGGGCGGGAGACCCAGTACTTC.

The chain has TRBV29-1 and TRBJ2-4; D remains unclear. The J call may be incorrect, as the DNA end agrees better with TRBJ2-5. Germline assignment: CDR1 SQVTM and CDR2 ANQGSEA. This CDR3 is 14 amino acids long. For the CDR3, the DNA is TGCAGCGTTGTAACGAGAATCCAGCAAAAGACCCAGTACTTC. This translates into CSVVTRIQQKTQYF.

CDR3 sequence reads: CASGTGLGEKLFF. The CDR3 DNA sequence: TGCGCCAGCGGTACAGGGTTAGGGGAAAAACTGTTTTTT. This chain connects TRBV10-2 to TRBJ1-4; maybe TRBD1 (6 bases). V gave up 8 bases and J gave up 8 bases, with 15 bases separating them. The CDR3 extends over 13 amino acids. Germline lookup yields CDR1 WSHSY and CDR2 SAAADI.